This is a list of T cell receptor beta chains from one sample in a study of shared clonotypes between healthy human individuals. TCRdb's table, derived via immunoSEQ multiplex PCR, lists solely in-frame clones and lacks some. The sample contains millions of clones, approximately 94% of which appear only once. Sequences were obtained from naive CD8+ T cells sorted from blood. These receptor sequences come from a man younger than 35 in good health. CDR3s include the opening cysteine and the closing phenylalanine or tryptophan. Each record gives: J gene, D gene, V gene, CDR3 protein, CDR3 DNA. A D gene is named only where the DNA matches it firmly.

>TRBJ2-7|.|TRBV13
CASSLDRNHEQYF
TGTGCCAGCAGCCTAGACAGGAACCACGAGCAGTACTTC
>TRBJ2-1|.|TRBV15
CATSRDHPTSGEQFF
TGTGCCACCAGCAGAGACCACCCGACCTCCGGTGAGCAGTTCTTC
>TRBJ2-1|TRBD1|TRBV5-1
CASSGTGGSYNEQFF
TGCGCCAGCAGCGGGACAGGGGGCTCCTACAATGAGCAGTTCTTC
>TRBJ2-1|TRBD1|TRBV11-2
CASSLWAGTGTYNEQFF
TGTGCCAGCAGCTTATGGGCCGGGACAGGGACCTACAATGAGCAGTTCTTC
>TRBJ2-3|.|TRBV27
CASSLLVALSTDTQYF
TGTGCCAGCAGTTTATTGGTAGCCCTTAGCACAGATACGCAGTATTTT
>TRBJ1-3|TRBD1|TRBV9
CASSAEGASGNTIYF
TGTGCCAGCAGCGCCGAGGGGGCATCTGGAAACACCATATATTTT
>TRBJ2-1|.|TRBV28
CASSFVPGAYNEQFF
TGTGCCAGCAGTTTCGTCCCGGGTGCTTACAATGAGCAGTTCTTC
>TRBJ2-3|.|TRBV27
CASSLGSRRTDTQYF
TGTGCCAGCAGTCTAGGGTCGAGGCGCACAGATACGCAGTATTTT
>TRBJ1-4|.|TRBV7-9
CASSLVGGPTNEKLFF
TGTGCCAGCAGCTTAGTTGGGGGCCCAACTAATGAAAAACTGTTTTTT
>TRBJ2-5|.|TRBV29-1
CSALIPSETQYF
TGCAGCGCCTTGATCCCTTCCGAGACCCAGTACTTC